This TCR beta chain is drawn from a study of blood T cell repertoires in COVID-19. Overall study context: Researchers got acute and convalescent COVID-19 samples from the United States, Italy and Spain. T cells, B-cell-depleted T cells, or PBMCs supplied cDNA or gDNA.

In the original workflow: Reference gene primer amplification in the assay estimated nucleated cell counts. Clones were read by immunoSEQ multiplex PCR, and TCRdb kept only the in-frame ones, dropping some. The V and J calls and the clone size are those of that table, but D and trimming were determined from the DNA. The table includes roughly 200,000 clones, 70% to 90% detected once. V shed 5 bases, J shed 13 bases, and the junction held 16 bases outside the gene matches. Germline V gene sequence: CDR1 GTSNPN, CDR2 SVGIG (reference sequence). The CDR3 sequence is 14 residues long. The TCR originated in a woman aged 35 to 49 who had recovered from COVID-19. The V gene is TRBV30, the J gene TRBJ2-1, with TRBD2 matching 8 bases. What was sequenced was peripheral blood. This chain's CDR3 is CAWGDTGLVSSQFF. The CDR3 DNA is TGTGCCTGGGGGGATACGGGACTAGTGAGTAGTCAGTTCTTC.